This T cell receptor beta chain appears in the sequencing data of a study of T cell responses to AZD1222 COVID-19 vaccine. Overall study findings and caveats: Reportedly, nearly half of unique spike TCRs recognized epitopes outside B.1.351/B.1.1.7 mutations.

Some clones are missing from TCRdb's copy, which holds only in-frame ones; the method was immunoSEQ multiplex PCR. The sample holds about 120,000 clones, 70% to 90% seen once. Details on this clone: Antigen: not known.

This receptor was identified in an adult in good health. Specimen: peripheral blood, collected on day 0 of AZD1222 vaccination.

CDR3 region: CASSIRAGSNQPQHF. The CDR3 nucleotides are TGTGCCAGTAGTATTCGAGCAGGGTCCAATCAGCCCCAGCATTTT. This rearrangement joins TRBV19 to TRBJ1-5; tentatively, D is TRBD1 (5 bases). V was shortened by 3 bases and J by 3 bases, with 12 bases between the two germline ends. CDR3 length: 15 residues. CDR1 and CDR2 from the germline V gene are LNHDA and SQIVND (reference sequence).